The present entry profiles one T cell receptor beta chain with its context. These data originate in a study of human T cells and chemical hapten exposure. The time point was: patch test 2, 6 weeks after DPC sensitization. Indicated treatment: therapeutic diphenylcyclopropenone sensitization with weekly scalp DPC. Original processing methods: TCRs per sample had a median of 95,638 and ranged from roughly 23,224 to 700,000. TCRdb ran MiXCR on the RACE reads and lists one entry per CDR3 protein. The V and J calls and clone size are TCRdb's, not the authors'. Here the sample spans about 94,000 distinct CDR3 sequences, about 9.3% being singletons. This CDR3 is built from 15 residues. Trimming at V came to 7 bases and at J to 1 base, leaving 6 bases not matched to a gene.

The J gene is TRBJ2-2, the V gene TRBV12-3 or TRBV12-4, with TRBD2 matching over 7 bases. Here the sequenced sample was whole blood, taken in connection with sensitization to the hapten diphenylcyclopropenone (DPC). This TCR was recovered from a woman aged 40 to 49 with alopecia areata. Some clones in this sample may be carry-over from other donors' samples. CDR3 region: CASNTGGGNTGELFF. The DNA of the CDR3 is TGTGCCAGCAATACCGGCGGGGGGAACACCGGGGAGCTGTTTTTT.